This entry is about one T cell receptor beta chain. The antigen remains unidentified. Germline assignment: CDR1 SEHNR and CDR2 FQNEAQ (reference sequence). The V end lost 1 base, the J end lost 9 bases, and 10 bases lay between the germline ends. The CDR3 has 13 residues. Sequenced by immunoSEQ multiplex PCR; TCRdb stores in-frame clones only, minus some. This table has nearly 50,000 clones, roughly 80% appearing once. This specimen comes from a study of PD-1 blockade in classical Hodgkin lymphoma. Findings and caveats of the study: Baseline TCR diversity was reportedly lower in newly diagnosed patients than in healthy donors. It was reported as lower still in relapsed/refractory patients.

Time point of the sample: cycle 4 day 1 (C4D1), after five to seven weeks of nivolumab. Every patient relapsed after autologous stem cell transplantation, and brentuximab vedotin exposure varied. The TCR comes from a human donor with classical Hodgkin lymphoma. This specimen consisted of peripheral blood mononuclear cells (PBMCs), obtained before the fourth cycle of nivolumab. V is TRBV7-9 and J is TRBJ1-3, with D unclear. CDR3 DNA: TGTGCCAGCAGCTTAGGGAGTGGTATCACCATATATTTT. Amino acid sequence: CASSLGSGITIYF.